Listed below are T cell receptor beta chains from one sample, sequenced in a study of blood T cell repertoires in COVID-19. Libraries were prepared by immunoSEQ multiplex PCR; TCRdb keeps only in-frame clonotypes and omits some of them. The table includes around 150,000 clones, 70% to 90% detected once. Specimen: PBMCs or T cells enriched from blood (not recorded which). These receptors were obtained from a woman in her forties or fifties who had recovered from COVID-19. CDR3s include the opening cysteine and the closing phenylalanine or tryptophan. A D gene is named only where the DNA matches it firmly.

d_call,v_call,j_call,cdr3_aa
TRBD1,TRBV18,TRBJ1-2,CASSPRTGERSYTF
-,TRBV11-2,TRBJ2-2,CASSTGQRANTGELFF
-,TRBV13,TRBJ1-4,CASSPRGEVEKLFF
-,TRBV9,TRBJ1-1,CASSVVGEMNTEAFF
-,TRBV10-3,TRBJ1-5,CAISGVRGGNQPQHF
-,TRBV30,TRBJ2-2,CAWKVGPNTGELFF
-,TRBV18,TRBJ1-1,CASSQEGGKWGTEAFF
-,TRBV20-1,TRBJ2-3,CSARYTDTQYF
-,TRBV9,TRBJ1-1,CASSVAGENTEAFF
TRBD1,TRBV7-6,TRBJ1-2,CASSLDPQGLGRGYTF
TRBD2,TRBV7-2,TRBJ2-3,CASSSPQRGIDTQYF
TRBD2,TRBV24-1,TRBJ2-5,CATGGTTRETQYF
-,TRBV7-2,TRBJ1-4,CASSASETGANEKLFF
-,TRBV4-2,TRBJ2-1,CASSPEITGHSNNEQFF
-,TRBV6-5,TRBJ1-1,CASSYLPMNTEAFF
-,TRBV30,TRBJ2-3,CAWSVGNIGTDTQYF
TRBD1,TRBV14,TRBJ2-3,CASSQTPRDRGTDTQYF
-,TRBV25-1,TRBJ1-1,CASSPAEGYTEAFF
TRBD1,TRBV5-1,TRBJ1-2,CASSLARGGVGDYGYTF
-,TRBV3-1/TRBV3-2,TRBJ1-2,CASTRRCSHPLGYGYTF
-,TRBV18,TRBJ1-1,CASSTQENTEAFF
TRBD1,TRBV5-6,TRBJ2-7,CASSSDRAGQYF
-,TRBV5-1,TRBJ2-7,CASSLAPGDYEQYF
-,TRBV20-1,TRBJ2-5,CSALAVVTQYF
TRBD1,TRBV2,TRBJ2-2,CATDRGPGTGELFF
-,TRBV6-5,TRBJ1-2,CASTQGFSNYGYTF
TRBD1,TRBV11-2,TRBJ2-3,CASRGGPGQGAYTQYF